Below, 20 T cell receptor beta chains from the same sample are listed, as sequenced in a study of blood T cell repertoires in COVID-19 (TCRdb year 2020). Receptor amplification or capture employed the immunoSEQ multiplex PCR assay. The immuneACCESS repertoire file appears here via TCRdb, limited to in-frame rearrangements. These files lack a portion of the clones; in checked studies, under half of the deficit traces to unresolved V genes, and the cause of the others is not known. The sample records 200,000 to 250,000 clones, approximately 81% of which are singletons. More than 8.5% of the sample goes to the ten largest clones. Input material: PBMCs or T cells enriched from blood (not recorded which). The receptors here all came from a woman aged 45 to 65 with acute COVID-19.

The table lists this clone with a few counts. This chain uses TRBV18 with TRBJ1-5; 9 bases match TRBD1. Germline assignment: CDR1 KGHSH and CDR2 LQKENI. This CDR3 comprises 15 residues. V lost 3 bases and J lost 7; bases outside the gene matches: 7. Here the CDR3 reads CASSPQQGAGQPQHF. For the CDR3, the DNA is TGTGCCAGCTCACCCCAACAGGGGGCAGGCCAGCCCCAGCATTTT. The full variable domain, completed using reference TRBV18 and TRBJ1-5, is NAGVMQNPRHLVRRRGQEARLRCSPMKGHSHVYWYRQLPEEGLKFMVYLQKENIIDESGMPKERFSAEFPKEGPSILRIQQVVRGDSAAYFCASSPQQGAGQPQHFGDGTRLSIL.

The J gene is TRBJ2-7, the V gene TRBV7-2; possibly TRBD2 for D (6 bases). CDR3 length equals 15 residues. With 1 base removed from V and 2 bases from J, the gap between germline ends came to 12 bases. Germline V gene lookup returns CDR1 SGHTA and CDR2 FQGNSA. In DNA form, the CDR3 reads TGTGCCAGCAGCTTAGACGGGACTCCCCCCTACGAGCAGTACTTC. This encodes CASSLDGTPPYEQYF.

In this sample, this clone turned up a few times. The V and J genes are TRBV7-2 and TRBJ2-7; D unresolved. The CDR3 is made up of 14 amino acids. Per germline, CDR1 SGHTA and CDR2 FQGNSA. V shed 5 bases and J shed 1 base, with 12 bases lying between them. CDR3 in amino acids: CASSRVGESYEQYF. In nucleotides, the CDR3 is TGTGCCAGCAGCCGGGTCGGAGAATCCTACGAGCAGTACTTC.

This clone was seen more than once but under ten times. V usage is TRBV25-1 and J usage is TRBJ1-1, with 7 positions matching TRBD1. Germline V gene lookup returns CDR1 MGHDK and CDR2 SYGVNS. There are 12 residues in the CDR3. Losses at the gene ends were 8 bases for V and 10 bases for J; bases not matched to a gene: 10. Here the CDR3 DNA reads TGTGCCAGCGCTACTCCAGGGGGGCGAGCTTTCTTT. This gives the protein CASATPGGRAFF.

The genes are TRBV2 and TRBJ1-1; D gene ambiguous. Per germline, CDR1 SNHLY and CDR2 FYNNEI. The ends were cut back, 8 bases at V and 1 base at J, with 8 bases in the middle. The CDR3 consists of 12 residues. The CDR3 sequence: CASFLKNTEAFF. The CDR3 DNA is TGTGCCAGCTTTTTAAAGAACACTGAAGCTTTCTTT.

The chain recombines TRBV4-3 with TRBJ2-1; no clear D. CDR3 size: 13 residues. V gave up 4 bases and J gave up 0 bases, with 4 bases separating them. In germline, CDR1 is LGHNA, CDR2 YSLEER. As DNA, the CDR3 is TGCGCCAGCAGCCCGAGCTCCTACAATGAGCAGTTCTTC. Translation gives CASSPSSYNEQFF.

Only a few counts were recorded for this clone. V usage is TRBV4-3 and J usage is TRBJ1-6, with D possibly being TRBD1 (6 bases). V was cut by 8 bases and J by 1 base, with 15 bases left in between. Germline V lookup: CDR1 LGHNA, CDR2 YSLEER. This CDR3 is built from 16 residues. The CDR3 DNA is TGCGCCAGCTCGCCTCAGGGGTTGTCCTATAATTCACCCCTCCACTTT. It translates to CASSPQGLSYNSPLHF.

The chain couples TRBV7-2 to TRBJ2-2; a possible D gene is TRBD1 (5 bases). V dropped 8 bases and J dropped 1 base, with 11 bases sitting between them. The CDR3 sequence is 14 residues long. The germline V gene has CDR1 SGHTA and CDR2 FQGNSA. This chain's CDR3 is CASQGRVNTGELFF. CDR3 in DNA: TGTGCCAGCCAGGGAAGGGTGAACACCGGGGAGCTGTTTTTT. Full variable domain (rest looked up from reference TRBV7-2 and TRBJ2-2): GAGVSQSPSNKVTEKGKDVELRCDPISGHTALYWYRQSLGQGLEFLIYFQGNSAPDKSGLPSDRFSAERTGGSVSTLTIQRTQQEDSAVYLCASQGRVNTGELFFGEGSRLTVL.

The rearrangement joins TRBV7-2 to TRBJ2-7; 9 bases align to TRBD1. CDR1 is SGHTA, CDR2 FQGNSA, per germline. V was clipped by 5 bases and J by 2 bases; unmatched bases: 4. The CDR3 extends over 14 amino acids. The CDR3, as DNA: TGTGCCAGCAGCGGGGGACAGGGACCCTACGAGCAGTACTTC. The encoded protein is CASSGGQGPYEQYF.

The V and J genes are TRBV11-2 and TRBJ2-7; TRBD2 aligns across 9 bases. CDR3 length: 16 residues. The junction had 12 bases not matched to a gene; V was cut back by 6 bases and J by 3 bases. Germline CDR1 and CDR2: SGHAT and FQNNGV. CDR3 sequence reads: CASRLSPLAGSYEQYF. The CDR3 bases are TGTGCCAGCAGACTATCCCCCCTAGCGGGAAGCTACGAGCAGTACTTC.

This chain links TRBV14 with TRBJ2-4, with D possibly being TRBD1 (5 bases). Trimming removed 0 bases at V and 1 base at J, with 7 bases between. The CDR3 has 15 amino acids. CDR1 is SGHDN and CDR2 is FVKESK in the germline V gene. The CDR3 loop reads CASSQEGRAKNIQYF. The CDR3 bases are TGTGCCAGCAGCCAAGAGGGGCGGGCCAAAAACATTCAGTACTTC.

The chain joins TRBV3-1 (or the pseudogene TRBV3-2) to TRBJ2-2, with D tentatively TRBD2 (6 bases). This CDR3 comprises 16 residues. Germline V gene lookup returns CDR1 LGHDT and CDR2 YNNKEL (reference sequence). The V end lost 3 bases, the J end lost 4 bases, and 15 bases lay between the germline ends. The CDR3 region is CASSHEPGLSTGELFF. Here the CDR3 DNA reads TGTGCCAGCAGCCATGAACCGGGACTTTCCACCGGGGAGCTGTTTTTT.

The chain employs TRBV15 and TRBJ1-5; unclear D gene. Trimming left V 1 base short and J 0 bases short, with 7 bases between. The CDR3 contains 15 residues. Germline CDR1 reads LNHNV; CDR2 reads YYDKDF (reference sequence). CDR3 DNA: TGTGCCACCAGCAGAGGCGATTATAGCAATCAGCCCCAGCATTTT. The encoded protein is CATSRGDYSNQPQHF.

This clone was counted many times. The chain has TRBV4-1 and TRBJ1-6, with 7 bases identical to TRBD1. V trimming: 4 bases; J trimming: 8 bases; junction bases outside the gene matches: 8. This CDR3 has 15 residues. Germline V lookup: CDR1 MGHRA, CDR2 YSYEKL. CDR3 in amino acids: CASSLNTGTDSPLHF. CDR3 in DNA: TGCGCCAGCAGCCTGAACACCGGGACAGATTCACCCCTCCACTTT.

This chain uses TRBV7-2 with TRBJ1-6, with 7 bases that match TRBD1. V trimming: 2 bases; J trimming: 9 bases; junction bases outside the gene matches: 13. Germline V lookup: CDR1 SGHTA, CDR2 FQGNSA. This CDR3 comprises 17 residues. For the CDR3, the DNA is TGTGCCAGCAGCTTAACTATCGTGAGAGGGGGCGCTTCACCCCTCCACTTT. Translated, it gives CASSLTIVRGGASPLHF.

The chain is built from TRBV27 and TRBJ1-1; 7 bases match TRBD1. The germline V gene encodes CDR1 MNHEY and CDR2 SMNVEV (reference sequence). Unmatched junction bases numbered 8, after V lost 9 bases and J lost 1 base. This CDR3 contains 14 residues. CDR3 sequence reads: CASYRQGRNTEAFF. The CDR3, as DNA: TGTGCCAGTTACAGACAGGGAAGGAACACTGAAGCTTTCTTT.

The chain employs TRBV3-1 (or the pseudogene TRBV3-2) and TRBJ2-1; 12 bases are shared with TRBD2. Germline V gene lookup returns CDR1 LGHDT and CDR2 YNNKEL (reference sequence). The CDR3 length is 20 residues. The ends lost 1 base at V and 5 bases at J; junction bases unmatched: 15. The CDR3 coding sequence is TGTGCCAGCAGCCAAGTCCGACTAGCGGGAGTACCTGGTGGGGACAATGAGCAGTTCTTC. It yields the protein CASSQVRLAGVPGGDNEQFF.

This CDR3 is CASSRARDSATDTQYF. The CDR3 region has the DNA TGCGCCAGCAGCAGGGCCCGGGACTCTGCGACAGATACGCAGTATTTT. The chain is built from TRBV5-1 and TRBJ2-3, with D maybe TRBD2 (6 bases). Looked up from germline, CDR1 is SGHRS and CDR2 is YFSETQ. V was clipped by 4 bases and J by 3 bases, with 18 bases between them. The length of the CDR3 is 16 residues.

The rearrangement uses TRBV7-3 and TRBJ2-6; possible D gene TRBD1, 5 bases. The V and J ends lost 2 bases and 0 bases respectively, with 8 bases between them. Germline CDR1 is SGHTA and CDR2 is FQGTGA. The CDR3 totals 16 residues. The DNA for the CDR3 is TGTGCCAGCAGCTTATCAGGGTTCTCTGGGGCCAACGTCCTGACTTTC. Residues: CASSLSGFSGANVLTF.

This clone occurred a few times. The chain carries TRBV3-1 (or the pseudogene TRBV3-2) and TRBJ1-6; the D gene is possibly TRBD1 (5 bases). Trimming shortened V by 5 bases and J by 10 bases, and 12 bases separated the two germline ends. This CDR3 has 13 amino acids. Per germline, CDR1 LGHDT and CDR2 YNNKEL (reference sequence). DNA for the CDR3: TGTGCCAGCAGCAGACGCGGGGGATCACCCCTCCACTTT. This translates into CASSRRGGSPLHF.